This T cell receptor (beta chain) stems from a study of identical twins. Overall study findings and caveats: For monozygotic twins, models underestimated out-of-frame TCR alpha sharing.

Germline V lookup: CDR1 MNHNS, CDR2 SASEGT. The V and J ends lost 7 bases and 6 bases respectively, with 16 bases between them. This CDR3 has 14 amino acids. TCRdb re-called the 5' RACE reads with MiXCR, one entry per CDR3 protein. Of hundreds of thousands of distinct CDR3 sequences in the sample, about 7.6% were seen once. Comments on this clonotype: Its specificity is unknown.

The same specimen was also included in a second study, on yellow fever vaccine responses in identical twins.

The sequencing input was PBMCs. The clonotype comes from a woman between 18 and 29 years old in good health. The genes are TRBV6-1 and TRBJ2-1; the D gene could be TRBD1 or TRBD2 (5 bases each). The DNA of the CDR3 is TGTGCCAGCACCGACAGTGGGGGAATCAATGAGCAGTTCTTC. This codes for CASTDSGGINEQFF.